Listed below are T cell receptor beta chains from one sample, sequenced in a study of cytomegalovirus exposure and HLA in healthy donors. Assay used: immunoSEQ multiplex PCR; TCRdb lists only in-frame clones, some missing. Of 90,000 to 130,000 clones in the sample, 55% to 70% were seen once. The sample comprised PBMCs. The receptors here all came from a woman in her 30s in good health and CMV-seronegative. CDR3s include the opening cysteine and the closing phenylalanine or tryptophan. D genes are given only for firm matches. Clone size is given for some rows only: seen once, a few or many times, or a class if the clone is expanded.

V	size	J	D	DNA	CDR3
TRBV10-3	once	TRBJ1-5	.	TGTGCCATCAGTGAGTCGCAGGTTATCAATCAGCCCCAGCATTTT	CAISESQVINQPQHF
TRBV5-8	.	TRBJ1-4	TRBD1	TGTGCCAGCAGCTTAGTTGGACAGGGTAATGAAAAACTGTTTTTT	CASSLVGQGNEKLFF
TRBV11-3	.	TRBJ2-1	TRBD2	TGTGCCAGCAGCTTGGGGGGGACTAGCGGGAGGTCTGAGCAGTTCTTC	CASSLGGTSGRSEQFF
TRBV2	.	TRBJ2-7	.	TGTGCCAGCAGTGATTCCCCGGACATCTACGAGCAGTACTTC	CASSDSPDIYEQYF
TRBV7-8	.	TRBJ2-7	TRBD2	TGTGCCAGCAGCCCAATCTCCCTAGCGGGAGTTTTCCCTACGAAGCAGTACTTC	CASSPISLAGVFPTKQYF
TRBV5-3	.	TRBJ2-7	.	TGTGCCAGAAGCCCTCGACAGCTCCCCTGGTACGAGCAGTACTTC	CARSPRQLPWYEQYF
TRBV27	.	TRBJ2-3	TRBD2	TGTGCCAGCACCATCTTGCTAGCGGGAGGGCCAAATACAGATACGCAGTATTTT	CASTILLAGGPNTDTQYF
TRBV6-1	.	TRBJ2-7	TRBD2	TGTGCCAGCAGTAGACTAGCGCGAGAGGGCGAGCAGTACTTC	CASSRLAREGEQYF
TRBV9	.	TRBJ2-1	.	TGTGCCAGCAGCGTAGTGGCTAGTGGCAATCATGAGCAGTTCTTC	CASSVVASGNHEQFF
TRBV5-4	.	TRBJ1-1	TRBD1	TGTGCCAGCAGCTTGGCCGGACAGGGGGCGAGGTACACTGAAGCTTTCTTT	CASSLAGQGARYTEAFF
TRBV25-1	few	TRBJ1-1	.	TGTGCCAGCAGTGATCGGACAGCTCGGGGAGCTTTCTTT	CASSDRTARGAFF
TRBV7-9	.	TRBJ1-1	.	TGTTCCATCAAAAGGAGTAACACTGAAGCTTTCTTT	CSIKRSNTEAFF
TRBV7-8	.	TRBJ2-7	TRBD1	TGTGCCAGCAGCTGGACAGGGGACCACGAGCAGTACTTC	CASSWTGDHEQYF